The clone carrying this TCR beta chain was seen just once. Its antigen remains unknown. The sample is drawn from a study of cytomegalovirus exposure and HLA in healthy donors. The PCR used 60 Vbeta and 13 Jbeta primers. Sequencing was performed with immunoSEQ multiplex PCR; in TCRdb, only in-frame clones are kept and a portion is missing. The table lists 150,000 to 200,000 clones, around 80% of them singletons. Study-wide findings and caveats: A later look showed TCR association rates differing by HLA locus, highest for DRB1 and lowest for HLA-C. The authors reported that TCR beta sequences could predict HLA-A and HLA-B alleles. These predictions were accurate for most subjects in the first cohort. A reported reduction in N-insertions relative to the roughly 710-donor mean was seen in an Asian-associated ancestry cluster in a later analysis. It was taken for granted in presence/absence analyses that sequencing depth across donors was roughly uniform.

This clonotype was obtained from a man between 18 and 35 years old in good health and CMV-seronegative. Specimen: PBMCs.

The CDR3 DNA reads TGTGCCAGCAGCCCCCGTGGGGCTGCACCCCTCCACTTT. Amino acids: CASSPRGAAPLHF. The chain joins TRBV5-4 to TRBJ1-6; perhaps TRBD1 as D (5 bases). From germline, CDR1 is SGHNT and CDR2 YYREEE (reference sequence). The V end lost 4 bases, the J end lost 11 bases, and 13 bases lay between the germline ends. This CDR3 region has 13 residues. Variable domain in full (rest from reference TRBV5-4 and TRBJ1-6): ETGVTQSPTHLIKTRGQQVTLRCSSQSGHNTVSWYQQALGQGPQFIFQYYREEENGRGNFPPRFSGLQFPNYSSELNVNALELDDSALYLCASSPRGAAPLHFGNGTRLTVT.